The 14 T cell receptor beta chains in this list originate from one sample, sequenced in a study of blood T cells in healthy people across ages. The use of a sample-barcoded 5' primer and a J-beta primer mix characterized a second PCR of about 7 to 12 cycles. TCRdb independently ran MiXCR on the 5' RACE reads; one entry per CDR3 protein. The table records 1,300,000 or so distinct CDR3 sequences, roughly 59% of them present only once. The sample was blood. These receptors came from a man between 18 and 29 years old in good health.

The chain recombines TRBV6-5 with TRBJ2-7, with D perhaps matching TRBD1 or TRBD2 (6 bases each). CDR1 is MNHEY, CDR2 SVGAGI, per germline. V gave up 8 bases and J gave up 1 base, with 18 bases separating them. The CDR3 runs 15 residues. CDR3 loop: CASVEGGGDSYEQYF. In DNA form, the CDR3 reads TGTGCCAGCGTTGAGGGGGGAGGAGATTCCTACGAGCAGTACTTC.

The gene calls are TRBV4-1 and TRBJ2-5, with 7 bases that match TRBD1. This CDR3 is 14 amino acids long. The germline CDR1 and CDR2 sequences are MGHRA and YSYEKL. Unmatched junction bases numbered 5, after V lost 4 bases and J lost 3 bases. As DNA, the CDR3 is TGCGCCAGCAGCCCGACAGGGTTAAAAGAGACCCAGTACTTC. It yields the protein CASSPTGLKETQYF.

Regarding this clonotype: At one boundary the junction diverges from the germline segment, which might be a read error. The chain recombines TRBV20-1 with TRBJ2-7; D remains unclear. In germline, CDR1 is DFQATT, CDR2 SNEGSKA (reference sequence). The CDR3 runs 16 residues. CDR3 sequence reads: CSARAPPGPVSDEQYF. The CDR3 nucleotides are TGCAGTGCTAGAGCCCCACCGGGCCCAGTCTCCGACGAGCAGTACTTC.

In this sample, this clonotype turned up a few times. The rearrangement uses TRBV4-1 and TRBJ1-6, with TRBD1 matching 10 bases. V was pared by 6 bases and J by 9 bases, with 8 bases of the junction left unmatched. CDR1 is MGHRA, CDR2 YSYEKL, per germline. There are 15 residues in the CDR3. This CDR3 reads CASSGTGAGISPLHF. The CDR3 nucleotides read TGCGCCAGCAGTGGGACAGGGGCCGGGATTTCACCCCTCCACTTT.

The chain has TRBV10-3 and TRBJ2-1; 7 nucleotides match TRBD1. The CDR3 contains 14 residues. V trimming: 6 bases; J trimming: 3 bases; junction bases outside the gene matches: 5. Germline V lookup: CDR1 ENHRY, CDR2 SYGVKD. CDR3 DNA sequence: TGTGCCATCAGCCACCGGGACAGCTACAATGAGCAGTTCTTC. Amino acid sequence: CAISHRDSYNEQFF.

This rearrangement joins TRBV20-1 to TRBJ1-2, with 9 bases lining up with TRBD1. There are 13 residues in the CDR3. With V trimmed by 5 bases and J by 6 bases, 7 bases remained unmatched. In germline, CDR1 is DFQATT, CDR2 SNEGSKA (reference sequence). The CDR3 DNA follows: TGCAGTGCTCGAATTACAGGGGGCCATGGCTACACCTTC. Protein sequence: CSARITGGHGYTF.

There are a few counts of this clonotype. The chain is built from TRBV18 and TRBJ2-5, with D unclear. This CDR3 is 13 amino acids long. The germline V gene encodes CDR1 KGHSH and CDR2 LQKENI. V lost 6 bases and J lost 3, with 11 bases in between. CDR3 sequence: CASSGVYEETQYF. CDR3 sequence (DNA): TGTGCCAGCTCGGGCGTATACGAAGAGACCCAGTACTTC.

The CDR3 spells CASIVDLYGQYF. Here the CDR3 DNA reads TGTGCCAGCATCGTGGACCTTTACGGACAGTACTTC. This chain joins TRBV2 and TRBJ2-7, with no clear D. The germline V gene encodes CDR1 SNHLY and CDR2 FYNNEI. There are 12 residues in the CDR3. The V gene lost 7 bases and the J gene lost 10 bases, with 17 bases spanning the gap. Together with reference TRBV2 and TRBJ2-7, the CDR3 gives the full variable domain: EPEVTQTPSHQVTQMGQEVILRCVPISNHLYFYWYRQILGQKVEFLVSFYNNEISEKSEIFDDQFSVERPDGSNFTLKIRSTKLEDSAMYFCASIVDLYGQYFGPGTRLTVT.

The CDR3 spells CASSQDGAAHTDTQYF. The CDR3 region has the DNA TGCGCCAGCAGCCAAGATGGAGCGGCGCACACAGATACGCAGTATTTT. The chain uses TRBV4-1 and TRBJ2-3; TRBD2 might be the D (5 bases). The V and J ends lost 0 bases and 2 bases respectively, with 12 bases between them. The CDR3 covers 16 residues. Per germline, CDR1 MGHRA and CDR2 YSYEKL.

As concerns this clonotype: The germline gene is not matched at one end of the junction; a read error may be the cause. V usage is TRBV5-1 and J usage is TRBJ2-7; TRBD1 is a possible D gene (6 bases). Per germline, CDR1 SGHRS and CDR2 YFSETQ. The CDR3 loop spans 14 amino acids. CDR3 DNA: TGCGCCAGCAGTTATCGGACAGCTTCCTACGAGCAGTGCTTC. As protein: CASSYRTASYEQCF.

V usage is TRBV30 and J usage is TRBJ2-4, with 8 bases identical to TRBD1. The J call is uncertain, as TRBJ2-7 better fits the DNA end. CDR3 length equals 13 residues. Per germline, CDR1 GTSNPN and CDR2 SVGIG (reference sequence). For the CDR3, the DNA is TGTGCCTGGAGTGCGGACAGGGAGTACGAGCAGTACTTC. Translating it yields CAWSADREYEQYF.

This clonotype was recorded a few times. The chain has TRBV4-1 and TRBJ1-4, with TRBD1 matching over 11 bases. This CDR3 comprises 15 residues. Germline V gene data show CDR1 as MGHRA and CDR2 as YSYEKL. V lost 6 bases, J lost 7 bases, and 7 bases stayed unmatched. CDR3 amino acids: CASRQTGTGGEKLFF. CDR3 coding DNA: TGCGCCAGCAGGCAGACCGGGACAGGGGGTGAAAAACTGTTTTTT.

V gene TRBV3-1 combines with J gene TRBJ2-5; D is unresolved. CDR1 LGHDT and CDR2 YNNKEL come from the germline V gene (reference sequence). The CDR3 runs to 14 residues. V was clipped by 1 base and J by 5 bases, with 11 bases between them. The CDR3 region has the DNA TGTGCCAGCAGCCAAGGACAATCTTACGAGACCCAGTACTTC. Translating it yields CASSQGQSYETQYF.

The genes are TRBV2 and TRBJ2-7; 7 bases match TRBD1. CDR3 length: 12 residues. V shed 8 bases, J shed 4 bases, and the junction held 5 bases outside the gene matches. From germline, CDR1 is SNHLY and CDR2 FYNNEI. The CDR3 region is CASGTALYEQYF. DNA for the CDR3: TGTGCCAGCGGGACAGCCCTATACGAGCAGTACTTC.